Given below is one T cell receptor beta chain in context. The antigen remains unidentified. The data were taken from a study of OX40 agonist ivuxolimab in advanced cancers. Overall study context: The mean age was roughly 60 years, ranging from about 23 to 85, with 65% to 90% of participants male. Study outcomes and limitations: Among T cells, CD8+ cells averaged more expanded clones than CD4+ cells.

Repertoires were generated with immunoSEQ multiplex PCR, while TCRdb's copy carries only in-frame clones and drops some. The table lists roughly 100,000 clones, about 87% of them singletons, with around 1.5% in the top ten. The CDR3 totals 11 residues. Trimming pared 8 bases from V and 1 base from J, leaving 5 bases between. Germline V lookup: CDR1 SEHNR, CDR2 FQNEAQ (reference sequence). This receptor was taken from an adult with an advanced solid tumor such as melanoma, head and neck, liver or kidney cancer. The sample in question was CD4+ or CD8+ T cells sorted from blood, obtained in a trial of the OX40 agonist ivuxolimab. This chain uses TRBV7-9 with TRBJ2-5; the D is unclear. CDR3 amino acids: CASGLQETQYF. In DNA, the CDR3 is TGTGCCAGCGGCCTCCAAGAGACCCAGTACTTC.